One sample yielded the 20 T cell receptor beta chains listed below, sequenced in a study of blood T cell repertoires in COVID-19. The method was immunoSEQ multiplex PCR; TCRdb's version includes in-frame clones alone and lacks a portion of them. Of around 40,000 clones listed, around 83% are singletons. The source material was peripheral blood. The receptors were sampled from a human donor in a cohort sampled during active COVID-19.

The chain links TRBV7-9 to TRBJ1-5; TRBD1 matches 7 bases. CDR1 and CDR2 from the germline V gene are SEHNR and FQNEAQ (reference sequence). The trim removed 1 base at V and 6 bases at J, leaving 15 bases unmatched. The length of the CDR3 is 18 residues. This chain's CDR3 is CASSLGTGTDREGQPQHF. CDR3 in DNA: TGTGCCAGCAGCTTAGGGACCGGGACAGACCGAGAGGGTCAGCCCCAGCATTTT.

The chain combines TRBV29-1 with TRBJ1-2; no definite D call. The CDR3 contains 11 residues. CDR1 and CDR2 (germline): SQVTM, ANQGSEA. V lost 4 bases and J lost 3, with 6 bases in between. DNA for the CDR3: TGCAGCGTTGGTAGCCACTATGGCTACACCTTC. It codes for CSVGSHYGYTF.

This chain uses TRBV6-1 with TRBJ1-2; D is perhaps TRBD1 (6 bases). The V gene's germline CDR1 is MNHNS and CDR2 SASEGT. The CDR3 consists of 19 residues. Trimming removed 0 bases from V and 0 bases from J, with 20 bases in between. DNA for the CDR3: TGTGCCAGCAGTGAAGCGTCGATCTCGGGGGGGCGAGCTAACTATGGCTACACCTTC. Amino acid sequence: CASSEASISGGRANYGYTF.

The CDR3 DNA is TGTGCCAGCGCCTCGGGACAGACGAGCCAAGAGACCCAGTACTTC. Its translation is CASASGQTSQETQYF. This chain connects TRBV5-4 to TRBJ2-5; 7 positions match TRBD1. The V segment lost 7 bases and the J segment 1 base; nucleotides outside the gene matches: 10. Looked up from germline, CDR1 is SGHNT and CDR2 is YYREEE (reference sequence). This CDR3 region has 15 residues.

This sequence joins TRBV10-3 and TRBJ2-1; a possible D gene is TRBD1 (8 bases). The germline gives CDR1 ENHRY, CDR2 SYGVKD. This CDR3 spans 16 amino acids. Trimming removed 6 bases from V and 7 bases from J, with 22 bases in between. This chain's CDR3 is CAIRLTQGGGPNEQFF. DNA of the CDR3: TGTGCCATCAGGCTCACACAGGGGGGGGGCCCGAATGAGCAGTTCTTC.

The CDR3 nucleotides read TGTGCCAGCAGTGCCAGAGCAGGTGAAAAACTGTTTTTT. Encoded protein: CASSARAGEKLFF. The chain recombines TRBV25-1 with TRBJ1-4; D is undetermined. Between the trimmed V and J ends, which lost 4 bases and 7 bases, there was a span of 10 bases. Germline loops: CDR1 MGHDK, CDR2 SYGVNS. The CDR3 sequence is 13 residues long.

This rearrangement joins TRBV3-1 (or the pseudogene TRBV3-2) to TRBJ2-7; tentatively, D is TRBD2 (6 bases). V lost 1 base and J lost 7, with 11 bases in between. CDR1 is LGHDT and CDR2 is YNNKEL in the germline V gene (reference sequence). This CDR3 has 13 amino acids. In nucleotides, the CDR3 is TGTGCCAGCAGCCAAGGTGAAGGGAGGGAGCAGTACTTC. This encodes CASSQGEGREQYF.

In its sample, this clone was seen once. The chain uses TRBV18 and TRBJ2-7, with D unclear. The length of the CDR3 is 13 residues. Germline V gives CDR1 KGHSH, CDR2 LQKENI. V lost 3 bases to trimming and J lost 2 bases, with 8 bases between them. CDR3 residues: CASSPVGAYEQYF. CDR3 coding DNA: TGTGCCAGCTCACCGGTGGGCGCCTACGAGCAGTACTTC.

This clone was seen a handful of times. The chain is built from TRBV2 and TRBJ1-5, with D unresolved. V dropped 8 bases and J dropped 0 bases, with 23 bases sitting between them. The CDR3 is 18 residues long. From germline, CDR1 is SNHLY and CDR2 FYNNEI. CDR3 residues: CASGDAAGKTNSNQPQHF. The CDR3 region has the DNA TGTGCCAGCGGGGATGCGGCAGGAAAGACTAATAGCAATCAGCCCCAGCATTTT.

The chain employs TRBV6-5 and TRBJ1-2; maybe TRBD1 (6 bases). The CDR3 length is 13 residues. CDR1 is MNHEY and CDR2 is SVGAGI in the germline V gene. V lost 5 bases and J lost 8, with 15 bases in between. In DNA, the CDR3 is TGTGCCAGCAGTACAGGGTCTCGGTACGGCTACACCTTC. As protein: CASSTGSRYGYTF.

The chain carries TRBV2 and TRBJ2-6; 11 bases are shared with TRBD1. CDR3 length equals 18 residues. Unmatched junction bases numbered 7, after V lost 6 bases and J lost 0 bases. Germline V lookup: CDR1 SNHLY, CDR2 FYNNEI. Here the CDR3 reads CASRPHGQGASGANVLTF. DNA for the CDR3: TGTGCCAGCAGGCCACATGGACAGGGGGCCTCTGGGGCCAACGTCCTGACTTTC.

The chain recombines TRBV6-5 with TRBJ1-1; no definite D call. CDR1 is MNHEY and CDR2 is SVGAGI in the germline V gene. The CDR3 is 15 residues long. The V end was cut by 4 bases, the J end by 3 bases, with 15 bases between. The CDR3 region is CASSSSGEVDTEAFF. For the CDR3, the DNA is TGTGCCAGCAGTTCCTCGGGTGAGGTGGACACTGAAGCTTTCTTT.

This CDR3 is CASSPGVTQYF. CDR3 nucleotides: TGTGCCAGCAGCCCCGGGGTTACGCAGTATTTT. The rearrangement joins TRBV7-8 to TRBJ2-3; D might be TRBD2 (5 bases). This CDR3 spans 11 amino acids. V was clipped by 5 bases and J by 8 bases, with 8 bases between them. In germline, CDR1 is SGHVS, CDR2 FQNEAQ.

The chain has TRBV3-1 (or the pseudogene TRBV3-2) and TRBJ2-5, with 8 positions matching TRBD2. Per the germline V gene, CDR1 is LGHDT and CDR2 is YNNKEL (reference sequence). V trimming: 0 bases; J trimming: 7 bases; junction bases outside the gene matches: 1. The CDR3 runs to 13 residues. CDR3 bases: TGTGCCAGCAGCCAAGATCGGGGGGGGACCCAGTACTTC. Translation gives CASSQDRGGTQYF.

This clone was counted only a few times. The V gene is TRBV10-1, the J gene TRBJ2-7; 7 bases map to TRBD1. From germline, CDR1 is WNHNN and CDR2 SYGVQD (reference sequence). This CDR3 region has 13 residues. Losses at the gene ends were 7 bases for V and 2 bases for J; bases not matched to a gene: 5. In nucleotides, the CDR3 is TGCGCCAGCATCGTGACAGGGCCCTACGAGCAGTACTTC. Translation: CASIVTGPYEQYF.

CDR3 sequence (DNA): TGCAGCGTCCGACAGGGGGATAAAAAACTGTTTTTT. Protein product: CSVRQGDKKLFF. V and J are TRBV29-1 and TRBJ1-4, with 9 bases fitting TRBD1. CDR1 and CDR2 (germline): SQVTM, ANQGSEA. V lost 6 bases, J lost 9 bases, and 5 bases stayed unmatched. There are 12 residues in the CDR3.

V is TRBV6-5 and J is TRBJ2-3, with TRBD2 matching over 7 bases. After removal of 1 base from V and 4 bases from J, the junction contained 5 bases not matched to a gene. Germline values: CDR1 MNHEY, CDR2 SVGAGI. This CDR3 spans 15 amino acids. The CDR3 loop reads CASSYYMAGADTQYF. DNA of the CDR3: TGTGCCAGCAGTTACTACATGGCGGGGGCAGATACGCAGTATTTT.

V is TRBV7-2 and J is TRBJ2-1; 11 bases align to TRBD2. V was pared by 0 bases and J by 7 bases, with 14 bases of the junction left unmatched. CDR3 size: 19 residues. Germline V gene sequence: CDR1 SGHTA, CDR2 FQGNSA. The CDR3 sequence: CASSLAAGASGGQGNEQFF. DNA for the CDR3: TGTGCCAGCAGCTTAGCTGCCGGGGCTAGCGGGGGGCAGGGGAATGAGCAGTTCTTC.

The chain carries TRBV7-2 and TRBJ1-4; 10 nucleotides line up with TRBD1. The CDR3 runs to 18 residues. Trimming removed 1 base from V and 3 bases from J; junction bases left unmatched: 8. CDR1 is SGHTA and CDR2 is FQGNSA in the germline V gene. The CDR3 DNA is TGTGCCAGCAGCTTAGTCTCGTTGGGGACAGGGGCTAATGAAAAACTGTTTTTT. It translates to CASSLVSLGTGANEKLFF.

The CDR3 DNA is TGTGCCAGCAGTTTCCCGGGACAGGAAAACATTCAGTACTTC. It specifies CASSFPGQENIQYF. This sequence joins TRBV6-6 and TRBJ2-4, with 8 bases lining up with TRBD1. Per germline, CDR1 MNHNY and CDR2 SVGAGI (reference sequence). J was trimmed by 5 bases and V by 4 bases; bases with no gene match: 4. This CDR3 is built from 14 residues.